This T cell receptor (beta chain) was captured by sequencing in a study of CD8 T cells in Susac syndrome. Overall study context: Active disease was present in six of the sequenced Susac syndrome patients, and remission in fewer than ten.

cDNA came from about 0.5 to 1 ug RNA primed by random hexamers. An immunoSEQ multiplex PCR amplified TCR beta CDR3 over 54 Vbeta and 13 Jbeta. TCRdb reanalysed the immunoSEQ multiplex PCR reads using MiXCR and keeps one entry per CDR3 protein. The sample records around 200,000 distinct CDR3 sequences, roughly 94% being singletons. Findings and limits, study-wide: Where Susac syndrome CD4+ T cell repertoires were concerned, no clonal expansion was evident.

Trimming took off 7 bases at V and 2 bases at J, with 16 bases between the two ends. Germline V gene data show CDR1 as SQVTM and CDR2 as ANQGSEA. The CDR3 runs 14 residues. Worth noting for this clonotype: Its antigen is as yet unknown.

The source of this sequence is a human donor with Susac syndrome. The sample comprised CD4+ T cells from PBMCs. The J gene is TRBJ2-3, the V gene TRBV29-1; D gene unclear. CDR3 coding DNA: TGCAGCGCCGACACCTCTGAGGCCACAGATACGCAGTATTTT. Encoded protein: CSADTSEATDTQYF.